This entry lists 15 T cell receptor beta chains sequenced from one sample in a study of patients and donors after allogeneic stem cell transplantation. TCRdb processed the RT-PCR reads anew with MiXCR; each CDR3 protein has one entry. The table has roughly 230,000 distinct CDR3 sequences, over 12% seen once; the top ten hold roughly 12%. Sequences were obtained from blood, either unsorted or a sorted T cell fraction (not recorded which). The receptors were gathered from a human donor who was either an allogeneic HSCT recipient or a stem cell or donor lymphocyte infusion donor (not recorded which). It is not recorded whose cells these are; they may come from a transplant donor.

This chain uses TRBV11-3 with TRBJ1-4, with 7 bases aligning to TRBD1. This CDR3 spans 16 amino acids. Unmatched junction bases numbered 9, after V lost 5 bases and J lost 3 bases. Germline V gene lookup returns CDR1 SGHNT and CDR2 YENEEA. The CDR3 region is CASSPRQGSANEKLFF. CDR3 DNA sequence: TGTGCCAGCAGCCCCCGACAGGGCTCAGCTAATGAAAAACTGTTTTTT.

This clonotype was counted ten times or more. The CDR3 DNA sequence: TGTGCCAGCAGCCAATTGGGGTCGAACACTGAAGCTTTCTTT. This encodes CASSQLGSNTEAFF. This rearrangement joins TRBV3-1 to TRBJ1-1; D is unclear. The V gene lost 2 bases and the J gene lost 1 base, with 8 bases spanning the gap. Germline V gene data show CDR1 as LGHDT and CDR2 as YNNKEL (reference sequence). The CDR3 covers 14 residues.

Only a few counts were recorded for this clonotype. CDR3 DNA: TGTGCCAGCAGCCAAGCACAGGGATTTGAAAAACTGTTTTTT. Amino acids: CASSQAQGFEKLFF. The chain joins TRBV3-1 to TRBJ1-4; a possible D gene is TRBD1 (6 bases). V was cut by 1 base and J by 7 bases, with 10 bases left in between. This CDR3 region has 14 residues. Germline CDR1 and CDR2: LGHDT and YNNKEL (reference sequence).

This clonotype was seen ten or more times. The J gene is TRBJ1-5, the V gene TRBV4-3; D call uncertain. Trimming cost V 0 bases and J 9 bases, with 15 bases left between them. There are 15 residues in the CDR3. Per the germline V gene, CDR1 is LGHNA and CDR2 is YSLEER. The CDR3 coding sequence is TGCGCCAGCAGCCAAGATTTTCAAGGGCCCCTGCCCCAGCATTTT. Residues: CASSQDFQGPLPQHF.

For the CDR3, the DNA is TGCGCCAGCAGCTTGGTAACGCGGGAGGTGAATGAGCAGTTCTTC. Amino acids: CASSLVTREVNEQFF. The V and J genes are TRBV5-1 and TRBJ2-1; TRBD2 agrees at 8 bases. The CDR3 extends over 15 amino acids. Losses at the gene ends were 0 bases for V and 7 bases for J; bases not matched to a gene: 6. CDR1 is SGHRS, CDR2 YFSETQ, per germline.

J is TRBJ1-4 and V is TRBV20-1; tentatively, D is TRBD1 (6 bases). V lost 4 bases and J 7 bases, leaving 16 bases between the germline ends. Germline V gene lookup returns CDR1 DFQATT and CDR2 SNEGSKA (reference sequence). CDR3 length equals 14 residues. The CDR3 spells CSATGGGWGEKLFF. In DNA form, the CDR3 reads TGCAGTGCTACTGGAGGGGGATGGGGTGAAAAACTGTTTTTT.

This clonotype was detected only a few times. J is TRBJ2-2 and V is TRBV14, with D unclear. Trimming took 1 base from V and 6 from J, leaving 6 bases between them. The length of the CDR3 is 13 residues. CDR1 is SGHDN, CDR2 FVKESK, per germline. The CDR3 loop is CASSQVSPGELFF. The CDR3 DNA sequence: TGTGCCAGCAGCCAAGTTTCCCCCGGGGAGCTGTTTTTT.

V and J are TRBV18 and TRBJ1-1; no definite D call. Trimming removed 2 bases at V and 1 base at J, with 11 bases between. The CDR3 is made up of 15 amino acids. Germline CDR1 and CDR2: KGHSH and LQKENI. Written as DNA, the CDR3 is TGTGCCAGCTCACCAAATAGAAAGGGGAACACTGAAGCTTTCTTT. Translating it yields CASSPNRKGNTEAFF.

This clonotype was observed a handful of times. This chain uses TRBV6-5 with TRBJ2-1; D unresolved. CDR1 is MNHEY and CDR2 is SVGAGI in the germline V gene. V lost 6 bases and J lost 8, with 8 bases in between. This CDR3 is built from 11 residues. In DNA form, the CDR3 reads TGTGCCAGCAGGGAAAGGCATGAGCAGTTCTTC. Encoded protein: CASRERHEQFF.

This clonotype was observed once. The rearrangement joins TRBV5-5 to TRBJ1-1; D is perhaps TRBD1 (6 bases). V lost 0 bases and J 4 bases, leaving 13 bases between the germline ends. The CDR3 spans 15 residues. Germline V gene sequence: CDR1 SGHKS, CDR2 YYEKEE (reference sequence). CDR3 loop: CASSLDRGPGTEAFF. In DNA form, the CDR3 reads TGTGCCAGCAGCTTGGATCGGGGGCCAGGCACTGAAGCTTTCTTT.

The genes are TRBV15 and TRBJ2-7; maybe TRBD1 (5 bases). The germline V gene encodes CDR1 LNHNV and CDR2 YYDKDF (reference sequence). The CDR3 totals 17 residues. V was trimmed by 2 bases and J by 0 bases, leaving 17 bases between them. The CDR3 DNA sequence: TGTGCCACCAGCAGATTCAATTCAGGGTTCCTCTCCTACGAGCAGTACTTC. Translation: CATSRFNSGFLSYEQYF.

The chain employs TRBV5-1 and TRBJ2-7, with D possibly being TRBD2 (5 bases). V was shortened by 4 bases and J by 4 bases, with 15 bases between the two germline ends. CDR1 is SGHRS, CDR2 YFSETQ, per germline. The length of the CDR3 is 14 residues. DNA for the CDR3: TGCGCCAGCAGCACGGACTTCCCCACTTACGAGCAGTACTTC. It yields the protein CASSTDFPTYEQYF. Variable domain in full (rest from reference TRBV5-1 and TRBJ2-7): KAGVTQTPRYLIKTRGQQVTLSCSPISGHRSVSWYQQTPGQGLQFLFEYFSETQRNKGNFPGRFSGRQFSNSRSEMNVSTLELGDSALYLCASSTDFPTYEQYFGPGTRLTVT.

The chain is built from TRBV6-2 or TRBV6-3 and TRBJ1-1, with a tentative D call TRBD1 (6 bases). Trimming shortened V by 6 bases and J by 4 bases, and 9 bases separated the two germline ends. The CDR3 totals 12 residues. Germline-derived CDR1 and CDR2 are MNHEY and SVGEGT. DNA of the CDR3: TGTGCCAGCAGAAGGGGGACCACTGAAGCTTTCTTT. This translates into CASRRGTTEAFF.

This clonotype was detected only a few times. This CDR3 is CASSQGLAGVSEQYF. CDR3 nucleotides: TGTGCCAGCAGCCAAGGACTAGCGGGAGTGTCCGAGCAGTACTTC. The chain combines TRBV3-1 with TRBJ2-7; TRBD2 aligns across 12 bases. Germline values: CDR1 LGHDT, CDR2 YNNKEL (reference sequence). The CDR3 loop spans 15 amino acids. The V segment lost 1 base and the J segment 6 bases; nucleotides outside the gene matches: 4.

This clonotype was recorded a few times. CDR3 DNA sequence: TGTGCCAGCAGTTACGCGGTCCGGCCTACAGGGGCCAATGAGCAGTTCTTC. Translated, it gives CASSYAVRPTGANEQFF. The rearrangement uses TRBV6-2 or TRBV6-3 and TRBJ2-1, with 7 bases matching TRBD1. Trimming took 2 bases from V and 6 from J; bases not matched to a gene: 13. The CDR3 loop spans 17 amino acids. Germline CDR1 and CDR2: MNHEY and SVGEGT.